The 30 T cell receptor beta chains listed next were all sequenced from one sample in a study of blood T cell repertoires in COVID-19. Using immunoSEQ multiplex PCR, the repertoire was profiled, and TCRdb retains in-frame clones only, with some absent. The profile shows roughly 140,000 clones, 84% of them singletons. Sequencing was carried out using PBMCs or T cells enriched from blood (not recorded which). The receptors here all came from a woman aged 18-29 years who had been exposed to COVID-19.

This clone occurred a few times. The chain carries TRBV19 and TRBJ1-2; weak D call: TRBD1 (6 bases). CDR3 length equals 14 residues. CDR1 and CDR2 from the germline V gene are LNHDA and SQIVND (reference sequence). Trimming stripped 5 bases from V and 7 bases from J, with 17 bases between. The CDR3 DNA reads TGTGCCAGTAGTCCCGGACGACAGGCACGTGGCTACACCTTC. As protein: CASSPGRQARGYTF.

The chain employs TRBV27 and TRBJ2-3; 8 bases map to TRBD2. V shed 6 bases, J shed 2 bases, and the junction held 4 bases outside the gene matches. CDR3 length: 14 amino acids. Germline V gives CDR1 MNHEY, CDR2 SMNVEV (reference sequence). CDR3 coding DNA: TGTGCCAGCAGAGGACTAGCAGACACAGATACGCAGTATTTT. Translated, it gives CASRGLADTDTQYF.

V gene TRBV9 combines with J gene TRBJ1-1; D is undetermined. V shed 1 base and J shed 2 bases, with 12 bases lying between them. CDR3 length equals 15 residues. Germline V gene sequence: CDR1 SGDLS, CDR2 YYNGEE. The CDR3 nucleotides read TGTGCCAGCAGCGTATTTGGGCAGAGCAACACTGAAGCTTTCTTT. Translated, it gives CASSVFGQSNTEAFF.

This clone showed up just a few times. The genes are TRBV3-1 (or the pseudogene TRBV3-2) and TRBJ2-7; 12 bases align to TRBD2. Germline assignment: CDR1 LGHDT and CDR2 YNNKEL (reference sequence). Trimming cost V 6 bases and J 6 bases; bases outside gene matches: 6. This CDR3 is built from 14 residues. CDR3 residues: CASSSTSGSGEQYF. In DNA, the CDR3 is TGTGCCAGCAGTTCGACTAGCGGGAGCGGCGAGCAGTACTTC.

This chain joins TRBV11-2 and TRBJ1-3, with D possibly TRBD1 on 5 matching bases. Germline V lookup: CDR1 SGHAT, CDR2 FQNNGV. This CDR3 comprises 15 residues. V lost 2 bases and J 9 bases, leaving 17 bases between the germline ends. The CDR3 region is CASSLSRAPGGTIYF. Written as DNA, the CDR3 is TGTGCCAGCAGCTTATCGAGGGCCCCCGGGGGCACCATATATTTT.

This rearrangement joins TRBV12-3 or TRBV12-4 to TRBJ2-3; D is uncertain. The V gene lost 6 bases and the J gene lost 2 bases, with 9 bases spanning the gap. The CDR3 has 13 amino acids. The CDR3 DNA reads as TGTGCCAGCAGACAAACTAACACAGATACGCAGTATTTT. This sequence encodes CASRQTNTDTQYF.

This chain links TRBV5-6 with TRBJ2-7; D call uncertain. The CDR3 sequence is 13 residues long. Germline values: CDR1 SGHDT, CDR2 YYEEEE. V lost 1 base and J 3 bases, leaving 8 bases between the germline ends. CDR3 sequence reads: CASSLFSDYEQYF. The DNA of the CDR3 is TGTGCCAGCAGCTTGTTCAGTGACTACGAGCAGTACTTC.

This chain joins TRBV19 and TRBJ2-5, with D possibly being TRBD1 (5 bases). This CDR3 is 14 amino acids long. The V end lost 1 base, the J end lost 2 bases, and 8 bases lay between the germline ends. CDR1 is LNHDA, CDR2 SQIVND, per germline (reference sequence). The CDR3 region has the DNA TGTGCCAGTAGTATAGGGCCAGGGCAAGAGACCCAGTACTTC. Amino acid sequence: CASSIGPGQETQYF.

The genes are TRBV6-5 and TRBJ2-1, with 8 nucleotides matching TRBD1. The CDR3 runs 14 residues. The junction had 4 bases not matched to a gene; V was cut back by 5 bases and J by 4 bases. Per the germline V gene, CDR1 is MNHEY and CDR2 is SVGAGI. The CDR3 spells CASSPDRGYNEQFF. In nucleotides, the CDR3 is TGTGCCAGCAGTCCCGACAGGGGATACAATGAGCAGTTCTTC.

J is TRBJ1-2 and V is TRBV2; tentative D call: TRBD1 (6 bases). The V gene lost 2 bases and the J gene lost 4 bases, with 11 bases spanning the gap. The germline CDR1 and CDR2 sequences are SNHLY and FYNNEI. The CDR3 covers 14 residues. Here the CDR3 reads CASSEQGSTYGYTF. The CDR3 nucleotides are TGTGCCAGCAGTGAACAGGGGTCGACCTATGGCTACACCTTC.

This rearrangement joins TRBV5-4 to TRBJ2-2; the match to TRBD2 covers 14 bases. CDR3 length equals 16 residues. The junction had 3 bases not matched to a gene; V was cut back by 4 bases and J by 4 bases. The germline gives CDR1 SGHNT, CDR2 YYREEE (reference sequence). CDR3 bases: TGTGCCAGCAGCACAGGGACTAGCGGGAGCACCGGGGAGCTGTTTTTT. This translates into CASSTGTSGSTGELFF.

The V call is TRBV3-1 (or the pseudogene TRBV3-2), the J call TRBJ2-5; weak D call: TRBD2 (6 bases). V was cut by 5 bases and J by 3 bases, with 22 bases left in between. The CDR3 is 17 amino acids. Germline values: CDR1 LGHDT, CDR2 YNNKEL (reference sequence). The CDR3 protein is CASSGAKLAGLKETQYF. The CDR3 DNA follows: TGTGCCAGCAGCGGGGCCAAACTAGCAGGTCTTAAAGAGACCCAGTACTTC.

This clone was counted between two and nine times. The chain has TRBV15 and TRBJ1-1; the D is unclear. Deletions cut 0 bases from V and 12 bases from J, with 8 bases between. Looked up from germline, CDR1 is LNHNV and CDR2 is YYDKDF (reference sequence). This CDR3 has 11 amino acids. The CDR3 bases are TGTGCCACCAGCAGAGATGCTGAGACTTTCTTT. It is translated as CATSRDAETFF.

The genes are TRBV4-3 and TRBJ1-2; D not certain. V dropped 0 bases and J dropped 4 bases, with 9 bases sitting between them. Germline CDR1 LGHNA, CDR2 YSLEER. The CDR3 totals 14 residues. The CDR3 loop is CASSQDRGAYGYTF. CDR3 nucleotide sequence: TGCGCCAGCAGCCAAGACCGGGGAGCCTATGGCTACACCTTC.

The genes are TRBV18 and TRBJ1-3; D may be TRBD1 (6 bases). The CDR3 is made up of 14 amino acids. Germline values: CDR1 KGHSH, CDR2 LQKENI. Trimming left V 6 bases short and J 1 base short, with 10 bases between. This CDR3 reads CASSSQGSGNTIYF. The DNA of the CDR3 is TGTGCCAGCTCGTCCCAGGGGTCTGGAAACACCATATATTTT.

The chain employs TRBV4-2 and TRBJ1-2, with 7 bases fitting TRBD1. With V trimmed by 0 bases and J by 1 base, 8 bases remained unmatched. Germline V gene data show CDR1 as LGHNA and CDR2 as YNFKEQ. This CDR3 is built from 17 residues. DNA for the CDR3: TGTGCCAGCAGCCAAGATTCCGGACAGGTTTTTAACTATGGCTACACCTTC. It codes for CASSQDSGQVFNYGYTF.

The chain has TRBV19 and TRBJ2-1, with D maybe TRBD1 (5 bases). The CDR3 covers 13 residues. Germline V gene sequence: CDR1 LNHDA, CDR2 SQIVND (reference sequence). V was pared by 1 base and J by 9 bases, with 10 bases between. The CDR3 spells CASSIARAGEQFF. In nucleotides, the CDR3 is TGTGCCAGTAGTATAGCCAGGGCCGGTGAGCAGTTCTTC.

In its sample, this clone was seen once. The genes are TRBV7-9 and TRBJ2-7; no clear D gene. This CDR3 has 12 residues. The germline CDR1 and CDR2 sequences are SEHNR and FQNEAQ (reference sequence). V lost 6 bases to trimming and J lost 5 bases, with 11 bases between them. As DNA, the CDR3 is TGTGCCAGCAGGAGGTCCGAACACGAGCAGTACTTC. This gives the protein CASRRSEHEQYF.

V and J are TRBV7-2 and TRBJ1-4; D uncertain. V lost 1 base to trimming and J lost 4 bases, with 7 bases between them. The CDR3 runs to 14 residues. Germline CDR1 SGHTA, CDR2 FQGNSA. CDR3 region: CASSLVGLNEKLFF. CDR3 bases: TGTGCCAGCAGCTTAGTTGGGCTTAATGAAAAACTGTTTTTT.

The chain employs TRBV30 and TRBJ1-6; D is unresolved. V was cut by 2 bases and J by 7 bases, with 15 bases left in between. From germline, CDR1 is GTSNPN and CDR2 SVGIG (reference sequence). The CDR3 extends over 15 amino acids. The CDR3 is CAWSLRGAENSPLHF. The CDR3 bases are TGTGCCTGGAGTCTCCGCGGAGCCGAGAATTCACCCCTCCACTTT.

Only a few counts were recorded for this clone. The chain carries TRBV1 and TRBJ1-2. TRBV1 is an annotated pseudogene. This CDR3 contains 12 residues. In nucleotides, the CDR3 is TGCACCAGCAGCCAAGATATATATGGCTACACCTTC. This codes for CTSSQDIYGYTF.

The V and J genes are TRBV14 and TRBJ1-6; D is possibly TRBD1 (6 bases). Germline assignment: CDR1 SGHDN and CDR2 FVKESK. The V end lost 5 bases, the J end lost 9 bases, and 11 bases lay between the germline ends. The CDR3 length is 13 residues. The CDR3 loop reads CASSDTGFSPLHF. The CDR3 DNA reads TGTGCCAGCAGCGATACAGGGTTTTCACCCCTCCACTTT.

The chain is built from TRBV15 and TRBJ2-1; 7 positions agree with TRBD1. V lost 5 bases and J lost 5; bases outside the gene matches: 3. Per the germline V gene, CDR1 is LNHNV and CDR2 is YYDKDF (reference sequence). The CDR3 has 13 amino acids. The CDR3 loop reads CATSPDRDNEQFF. The CDR3 nucleotides are TGTGCCACCAGCCCCGACAGGGACAATGAGCAGTTCTTC.

Note on this clone: This CDR3 is also generated by other DNA sequences in the sample. The rearrangement joins TRBV12-3 or TRBV12-4 to TRBJ1-1, with 7 nucleotides matching TRBD1. With V trimmed by 5 bases and J by 1 base, 1 base remained unmatched. The CDR3 is 13 amino acids. CDR3 sequence (DNA): TGTGCCAGCAGTCGGACAGGGAACACTGAAGCTTTCTTT. It translates to CASSRTGNTEAFF.

The count of this clone is one. The V call is TRBV5-5, the J call TRBJ2-3; no clear D. V was clipped by 1 base and J by 2 bases, with 5 bases between them. CDR1 and CDR2 (germline): SGHKS, YYEKEE (reference sequence). This CDR3 comprises 13 residues. The CDR3 reads CASSLPFTDTQYF. For the CDR3, the DNA is TGTGCCAGCAGCTTGCCTTTCACAGATACGCAGTATTTT.

On this clone itself: At the DNA level, this CDR3 is encoded by other sequences in the same sample as well. The gene calls are TRBV28 and TRBJ2-2; D may be TRBD1 (6 bases). The germline V gene encodes CDR1 MDHEN and CDR2 SYDVKM. The V and J ends lost 5 bases and 2 bases respectively, with 12 bases between them. The CDR3 contains 15 residues. CDR3 amino acids: CASSLSGTNTGELFF. The CDR3 nucleotides are TGTGCCAGCAGTCTCTCCGGGACAAACACCGGGGAGCTGTTTTTT.

The genes are TRBV25-1 and TRBJ2-7; TRBD2 agrees at 13 bases. V lost 4 bases, J lost 4 bases, and 4 bases stayed unmatched. The length of the CDR3 is 15 residues. Germline assignment: CDR1 MGHDK and CDR2 SYGVNS. CDR3 sequence (DNA): TGTGCCAGCAGTGGGACTAGCGGGAGTTGGTACGAGCAGTACTTC. As protein: CASSGTSGSWYEQYF.

J is TRBJ2-2 and V is TRBV5-4; the D gene is possibly TRBD2 (6 bases). The ends were cut back, 4 bases at V and 5 bases at J, with 18 bases in the middle. The CDR3 extends over 16 amino acids. CDR1 and CDR2 from the germline V gene are SGHNT and YYREEE (reference sequence). The CDR3: CASSATSWPGTGELFF. The DNA for the CDR3 is TGTGCCAGCAGCGCCACTAGCTGGCCGGGTACCGGGGAGCTGTTTTTT. Supplemented by reference TRBV5-4 and TRBJ2-2, the full variable domain reads ETGVTQSPTHLIKTRGQQVTLRCSSQSGHNTVSWYQQALGQGPQFIFQYYREEENGRGNFPPRFSGLQFPNYSSELNVNALELDDSALYLCASSATSWPGTGELFFGEGSRLTVL.

The chain combines TRBV5-8 with TRBJ2-7; TRBD2 agrees at 7 bases. V shed 0 bases, J shed 0 bases, and the junction held 3 bases outside the gene matches. This CDR3 spans 15 amino acids. Germline V gene sequence: CDR1 SGHTS, CDR2 YDEGEE. Here the CDR3 DNA reads TGTGCCAGCAGCTTGGAGCGGGATAACTCCTACGAGCAGTACTTC. Translating it yields CASSLERDNSYEQYF.

The chain carries TRBV4-1 and TRBJ2-7, with 14 bases lining up with TRBD2. This CDR3 spans 16 amino acids. V shed 4 bases and J 6 bases; nucleotides not matched to a gene: 8. Germline CDR1 is MGHRA and CDR2 is YSYEKL. CDR3 DNA: TGCGCCAGCAGCCGCGGGGGACTAGCGGGAGTGGTCGAGCAGTACTTC. Translating gives CASSRGGLAGVVEQYF.